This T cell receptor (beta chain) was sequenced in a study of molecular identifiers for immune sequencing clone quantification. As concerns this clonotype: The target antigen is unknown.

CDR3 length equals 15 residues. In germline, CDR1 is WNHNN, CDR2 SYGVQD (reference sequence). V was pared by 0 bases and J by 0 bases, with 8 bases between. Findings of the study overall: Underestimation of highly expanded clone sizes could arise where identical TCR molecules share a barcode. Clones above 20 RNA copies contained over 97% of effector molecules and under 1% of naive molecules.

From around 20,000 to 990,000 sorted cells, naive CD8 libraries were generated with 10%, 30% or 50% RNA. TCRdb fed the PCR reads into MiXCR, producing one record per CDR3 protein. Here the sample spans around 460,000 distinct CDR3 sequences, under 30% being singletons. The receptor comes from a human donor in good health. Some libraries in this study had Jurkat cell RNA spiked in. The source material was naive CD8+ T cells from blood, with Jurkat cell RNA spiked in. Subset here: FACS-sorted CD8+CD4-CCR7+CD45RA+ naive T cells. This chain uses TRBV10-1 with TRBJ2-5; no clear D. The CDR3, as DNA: TGCGCCAGCAGTGAGTCGAGTAGGAACCAAGAGACCCAGTACTTC. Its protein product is CASSESSRNQETQYF.